Reported below is one T cell receptor beta chain. This record belongs to a study of shared T cell receptors in the human thymus. The CDR3 has 19 residues. CDR1 is MDHEN, CDR2 SYDVKM, per germline. With V trimmed by 6 bases and J by 1 base, 18 bases remained unmatched. Method: immunoSEQ multiplex PCR; TCRdb's copy keeps in-frame clones and lacks some. The sample consists of hundreds of thousands of clones, roughly 90% of them appearing once. Another study also made use of these data, one on human thymus T cells. That investigation notes: Corrective heart surgery yielded the resections from which the thymus tissue came.

The source material was thymocytes. The receptor comes from a boy in the first two years of life with a congenital heart defect. The chain joins TRBV28 to TRBJ2-1, with TRBD2 matching over 7 bases. The chain's CDR3 is CASSQLLSGRAGSYNEQFF. The CDR3, as DNA: TGTGCCAGCAGCCAACTACTATCAGGGAGGGCCGGTTCCTACAATGAGCAGTTCTTC.